The T cell receptor (beta chain) described here comes from a study of T cell responses to AZD1222 COVID-19 vaccine. As for this clone: Its specificity is unknown.

Assay used: immunoSEQ multiplex PCR; TCRdb lists only in-frame clones, some missing. The sample has 100,000 to 150,000 clones, roughly 90% seen once. Study-wide points: The study reported that nearly half of spike-specific TCRs target unmutated variant regions. Vaccine-associated CD4 TCRs ranged over spike, dominating at 160-218 and 743-854. An increase in Spike-specific TCR breadth and depth was observed after two AZD1222 doses.

The sequence was obtained from an adult in good health. Sample: peripheral blood, taken on day 0 of AZD1222 vaccination.

Written as DNA, the CDR3 is TGTGCCAGCAGTTTATGGACAGGGACTGGAAACACCATATATTTT. Its protein is CASSLWTGTGNTIYF. The chain couples TRBV28 to TRBJ1-3; 7 nucleotides match TRBD1. CDR1 is MDHEN, CDR2 SYDVKM, per germline. V shed 0 bases, J shed 2 bases, and the junction held 1 base outside the gene matches. There are 15 residues in the CDR3.